This record looks at one T cell receptor beta chain sequence and its context. The data derive from a study of T cell responses to AZD1222 COVID-19 vaccine. Germline V lookup: CDR1 SEHNR, CDR2 FQNEAQ (reference sequence). The length of the CDR3 is 16 residues. Between the trimmed V and J ends, which lost 8 bases and 0 bases, there was a span of 18 bases. Generated by immunoSEQ multiplex PCR, the TCRdb table keeps only in-frame clones and is missing some. The table has some 96,000 clones, roughly 84% seen once; the top ten hold 14%. The chain uses TRBV7-9 and TRBJ2-3, with D uncertain. The sequence was obtained from an adult who received the AZD1222 COVID-19 vaccine. Sample: peripheral blood, taken 28 days after the second AZD1222 dose. As DNA, the CDR3 is TGTGCCAGCCAAAGATTACGGGCGGTTAGCACAGATACGCAGTATTTT. Its protein product is CASQRLRAVSTDTQYF.